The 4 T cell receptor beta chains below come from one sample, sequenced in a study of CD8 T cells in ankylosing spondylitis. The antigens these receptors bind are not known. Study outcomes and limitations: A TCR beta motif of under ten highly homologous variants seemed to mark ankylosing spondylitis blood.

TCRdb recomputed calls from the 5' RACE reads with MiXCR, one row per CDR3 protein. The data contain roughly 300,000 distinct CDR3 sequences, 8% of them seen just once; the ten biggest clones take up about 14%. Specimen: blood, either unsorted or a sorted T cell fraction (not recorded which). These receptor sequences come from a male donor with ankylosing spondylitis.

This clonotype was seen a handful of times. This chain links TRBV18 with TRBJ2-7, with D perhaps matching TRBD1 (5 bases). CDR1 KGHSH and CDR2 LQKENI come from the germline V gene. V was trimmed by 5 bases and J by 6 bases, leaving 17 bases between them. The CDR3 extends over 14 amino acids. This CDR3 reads CASSEPPRVREQYF. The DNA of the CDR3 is TGTGCCAGCTCAGAACCCCCCAGGGTGCGCGAGCAGTACTTC.

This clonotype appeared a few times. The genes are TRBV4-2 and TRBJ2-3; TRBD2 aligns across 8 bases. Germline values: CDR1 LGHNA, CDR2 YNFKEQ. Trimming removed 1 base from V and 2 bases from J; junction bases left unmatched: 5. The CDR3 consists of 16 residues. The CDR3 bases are TGTGCCAGCAGCCAAGTAGCACTAGCGGTCACAGATACGCAGTATTTT. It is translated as CASSQVALAVTDTQYF.

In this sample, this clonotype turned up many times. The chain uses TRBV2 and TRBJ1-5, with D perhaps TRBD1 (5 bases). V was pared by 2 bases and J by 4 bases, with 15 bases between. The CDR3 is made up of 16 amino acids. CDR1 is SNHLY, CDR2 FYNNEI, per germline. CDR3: CASSERGAWGNQPQHF. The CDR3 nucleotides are TGTGCCAGCAGTGAAAGAGGGGCTTGGGGAAATCAGCCCCAGCATTTT.

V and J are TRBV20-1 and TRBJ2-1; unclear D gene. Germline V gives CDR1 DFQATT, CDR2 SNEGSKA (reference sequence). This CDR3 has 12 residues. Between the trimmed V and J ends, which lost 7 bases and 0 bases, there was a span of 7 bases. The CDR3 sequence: CSGGNSYNEQFF. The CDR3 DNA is TGCAGTGGAGGCAACTCCTACAATGAGCAGTTCTTC.